The clone carrying this T cell receptor (beta chain) was observed at least ten times. Its antigen is unidentified. This specimen comes from a study of T cells after yellow fever vaccination. Overall study: The authors prepared low-cell-number fractions using SMART-Seq v4 Ultra Low Input. General study findings and limits: Some clonotypes were seen in both the CD4 and the CD8 compartments. These made up a small share and likely arose from convergent recombination.

Generation of TCR cDNA used 5'RACE template switching (which added a universal primer site and UMIs). TCRdb re-called the 5' RACE reads through MiXCR, storing one row per CDR3 protein. The sample has 300,000 to 350,000 distinct CDR3 sequences, approximately 4.5% seen once. Germline CDR1 is SGHVS and CDR2 is FQNEAQ. V was clipped by 6 bases and J by 1 base; unmatched bases: 2. This CDR3 spans 14 amino acids. The sequence was collected from a man aged 18-30 years who received the YFV17D yellow fever vaccine. The specimen comprised PBMCs, sampled 15 days after the yellow fever booster vaccination. The chain uses TRBV7-8 and TRBJ2-2; the match to TRBD1 covers 7 bases. The CDR3 region is CASSRQGNTGELFF. CDR3 bases: TGTGCCAGCAGTCGACAGGGGAACACCGGGGAGCTGTTTTTT.